This TCR beta chain emerged from a study of long-term antiretroviral therapy in people with HIV (dated 2022 in TCRdb). For context, the study as a whole: Collection of the earliest samples took place about a decade ahead of the 2015 WHO recommendation for immediate ART, at a time when ART was typically delayed until CD4 counts fell. No cross-contamination during QIAcube processing was shown when test extractions of a monoclonal T-cell line were performed alongside a few dozen polyclonal samples. A total of around 190 cryopreserved PBMC samples came from 30 or so adults with confirmed HIV infection and were collected serially over a mean of roughly 6 years (range 1-12). Eleven of the 30 participants with HIV were female. A retrospective serial study tested whether changes in peripheral blood TRB repertoire composition and diversity were associated with ART initiation and durable HIV suppression. What the study reported, not specific to this receptor: Owing to limited PBMC availability, only the TCR beta chain was sequenced, without alpha chain pairing. Because cell numbers in pre-ART samples were limited, unsorted PBMC were profiled instead of sorted CD4+ and CD8+ T cells. A significant increase in TRB diversity was found to be associated with ART initiation, although TRB diversity was observed to remain significantly below that of transplant donor controls even after long-term ART. The samples span the years 2004 to 2017, and the ART regimens used at that time may not be as effective as current regimens. Compared with controls, HIV repertoires had narrower CDR3 length ranges, and the network structure pointed to an antigen-experienced repertoire that shifted only slightly toward naive after ART. Expanded TRB clones identified before ART initiation dominated the repertoire at all time points, although this dominance fluctuated and declined in many PLHIV after ART. Inferences about post-ART repertoire changes were limited because no data were available on ART adherence, viral resistance or therapy changes.

This clone was detected only a few times. Its specific antigen is unknown. No qualities accompany the bases; no much larger clone lies one base away. The immunoSEQ hsTCRB v3.0 assay was used at survey level resolution to sequence the TRB variable region. A depth of about 40,000-50,000 T-cell genomes per sample was targeted for TRB sequencing. An Illumina MiSeq with a v3 150-cycle kit was used to sequence the pooled TRB libraries. The study's processing was this. Repertoire analysis ran in R within a reproducible Nextflow workflow covering QC, data transformation and analysis. Custom analyses were implemented in LymphoSeq2, an R package for AIRR-Seq data exploration. A handful of samples that yielded fewer than 5000 total TRB sequences were excluded, so that 150 to 200 HIV repertoires were analyzed. Among the 180 or so HIV repertoires that were kept, around 60 were collected before ART initiation and over 120 were collected after ART initiation. Repertoires were downsampled to 5000 TRB nucleotide sequences, with summary statistics averaged over 100 downsampling iterations. The analysis kept only TRB sequences whose CDR3 regions were at least seven amino acids long. Diversity was assessed using a clonality score derived from Shannon entropy and using the Gini coefficient. In repertoire networks, the top 5000 CDR3 amino acid sequences were linked whenever an edit distance of one separated two sequences. GLIPH2 predicted antigen specificity groups and MHC restriction for TRB CDR3 amino acid sequences. To flag known CMV, EBV, HIV or tissue antigen associations, CDR3 amino acid sequences were matched against VDJdb and McPAS-TCR. Pre-ART, post-ART and control groups were compared with Wilcoxon signed-rank tests and Holm-Bonferroni correction. The table was pulled from immuneACCESS by TCRdb, which kept in-frame rearrangements only. Such tables lose some clones; where checked, under half of the loss comes from unresolved V genes, and the rest has no known cause. V, J and clone size derive from that table, while D and trimming were established from the DNA sequence. The sample profile shows around 25,000 clones; 75% to 90% of them were found once. The ten largest clonotypes hold about 9.2% of the sample.

To be included, a participant needed at least one PBMC sample from before ART initiation plus at least two post-ART samples. All participants with HIV were treated in the United States of America. Before DNA extraction, cryopreserved samples containing roughly 1-11 million PBMC were thawed and washed. At the time of the earliest PBMC sample for each participant with HIV, ages ranged from about 20 to 54 years. Each participant contributed PBMC samples from 1-4 timepoints before ART initiation and 2-8 timepoints after ART initiation, with a median of 7 samples. Serial HIV viral load, CD4+ T-cell count, ART history and demographic data were obtained for every participant. Using a Qiagen kit on a QIAcube, genomic DNA was extracted from unsorted PBMC, with samples processed in batches of 12. Taken from the germline V gene, the CDR1 and CDR2 loops are MNHEY and SVGAGI. Taken from cysteine to phenylalanine, the CDR3 has 14 residues. The kept DNA is CDR3 alone, 42 bases in frame from the first base. A distance of 13 bases separates the germline ends of V and J, which lose 4 bases and 4 bases respectively.

The V and J segments used are TRBV6-5 and TRBJ1-2; the D gene remains uncertain. The sample consisted of unsorted PBMCs, taken 2.3 years after starting antiretroviral therapy. The TCR comes from a middle-aged man with HIV. CDR3 reads: CASSLVAGIYGYTF. The DNA sequence is given as TGTGCCAGCAGTTTAGTCGCGGGAATCTATGGCTACACCTTC.